This entry lists 13 T cell receptor beta chains sequenced from one sample in a study of response to subunit inactivated influenza vaccine. TCRdb re-derived calls from the RT-PCR reads in MiXCR, one entry per CDR3 protein. The profile shows about 570,000 distinct CDR3 sequences, 11% of them singletons. Another study also made use of these data, one on T cells expressing NK-cell markers. This second study notes: The TCR beta cDNA came from 5'RACE template switching with UMIs.

Sequenced material: PBMCs from blood, taken on the day of vaccination. These receptors all stem from a middle-aged man who received an inactivated influenza vaccine.

The chain joins TRBV20-1 to TRBJ1-1, with a possible D match to TRBD1 (6 bases). The germline V gene has CDR1 DFQATT and CDR2 SNEGSKA (reference sequence). Trimming stripped 0 bases from V and 4 bases from J, with 15 bases between. CDR3 size: 15 residues. CDR3 sequence reads: CSARDRGGTGTEAFF. CDR3 DNA: TGCAGTGCTAGAGATAGGGGGGGTACGGGCACTGAAGCTTTCTTT.

At least ten counts were recorded for this clonotype. The chain couples TRBV7-9 to TRBJ1-6; TRBD1 might be the D (6 bases). Per the germline V gene, CDR1 is SEHNR and CDR2 is FQNEAQ (reference sequence). The V end was cut by 5 bases, the J end by 8 bases, with 13 bases between. The CDR3 length is 14 residues. DNA for the CDR3: TGTGCCAGCAGCCTAGGACAGCTCGATTCACCCCTCCACTTT. Protein product: CASSLGQLDSPLHF.

This clonotype was seen a handful of times. One end of the junction is discordant with germline, which a read error may explain. J is TRBJ2-3 and V is TRBV7-7; 8 bases map to TRBD2. The CDR3 is made up of 15 amino acids. Germline V lookup: CDR1 SSHAT, CDR2 FNYEAQ (reference sequence). The DNA of the CDR3 is TGTGCTAGCAGCCCGGGACTAGGAGACACAGATACGCAGTATTTT. Protein: CASSPGLGDTDTQYF.

The rearrangement joins TRBV12-3 or TRBV12-4 to TRBJ2-7, with a tentative D call TRBD1 (6 bases). The CDR3 sequence is 15 residues long. Trimming removed 5 bases from V and 0 bases from J, with 14 bases in between. CDR3 in DNA: TGTGCCAGCAGTCCACATACAGGGTTCTCCTACGAGCAGTACTTC. Encoded protein: CASSPHTGFSYEQYF.

V and J are TRBV4-1 and TRBJ2-7; D is possibly TRBD2 (6 bases). The CDR3 extends over 14 amino acids. The V end lost 3 bases, the J end lost 0 bases, and 9 bases lay between the germline ends. CDR1 MGHRA and CDR2 YSYEKL come from the germline V gene. This CDR3 reads CASSQRDSSYEQYF. CDR3 sequence (DNA): TGCGCCAGCAGCCAGCGGGACTCCTCCTACGAGCAGTACTTC.

This chain connects TRBV15 to TRBJ2-7; D ambiguous. CDR1 is LNHNV, CDR2 YYDKDF, per germline (reference sequence). The CDR3 contains 15 residues. Trimming left V 1 base short and J 2 bases short, with 12 bases between. The CDR3 here is CATSRAGGNPYEQYF. The CDR3 DNA follows: TGTGCCACCAGCAGAGCGGGCGGAAACCCCTACGAGCAGTACTTC.

The gene calls are TRBV10-3 and TRBJ2-2; weak D call: TRBD2 (7 bases). Germline CDR1 and CDR2: ENHRY and SYGVKD. V was trimmed by 6 bases and J by 1 base, leaving 12 bases between them. The CDR3 runs to 15 residues. The CDR3 here is CAIRPGGRNTGELFF. The CDR3 DNA reads as TGTGCCATCAGGCCCGGGGGGCGGAACACCGGGGAGCTGTTTTTT.

The chain carries TRBV7-2 and TRBJ2-1; perhaps TRBD1 as D (5 bases). The ends were cut back, 5 bases at V and 6 bases at J, with 20 bases in the middle. Germline CDR1 is SGHTA and CDR2 is FQGNSA. The CDR3 covers 16 residues. CDR3 in amino acids: CASSPTQQIRGNEQFF. CDR3 nucleotide sequence: TGTGCCAGCAGCCCCACACAGCAAATTAGGGGCAATGAGCAGTTCTTC.

The sample holds many counts of this clonotype. The V gene is TRBV18, the J gene TRBJ2-7, with a possible D match to TRBD1 (7 bases). The germline gives CDR1 KGHSH, CDR2 LQKENI. The CDR3 is 16 amino acids. V lost 2 bases to trimming and J lost 3 bases, with 17 bases between them. CDR3 protein: CASSPSSRGVYYEQYF. As DNA, the CDR3 is TGTGCCAGCTCACCAAGTAGCAGGGGGGTCTACTACGAGCAGTACTTC.

This clonotype came up many times. This chain links TRBV12-3 or TRBV12-4 with TRBJ1-1; D is unclear. This CDR3 is built from 13 residues. V was clipped by 9 bases and J by 0 bases, with 11 bases between them. CDR3 coding DNA: TGTGCCAGTACCCGGGCAATGAACACTGAAGCTTTCTTT. Its protein product is CASTRAMNTEAFF.

The chain recombines TRBV28 with TRBJ2-1, with D perhaps matching TRBD1 (5 bases). The germline V gene encodes CDR1 MDHEN and CDR2 SYDVKM. The CDR3 has 21 amino acids. With 5 bases removed from V and 0 bases from J, the gap between germline ends came to 29 bases. CDR3 residues: CASSTYEVGRFDPLSYNEQFF. The CDR3 DNA follows: TGTGCCAGCAGTACGTACGAGGTGGGGCGGTTCGACCCCCTCTCCTACAATGAGCAGTTCTTC.

V gene TRBV12-3 or TRBV12-4 combines with J gene TRBJ2-7, with 8 bases that match TRBD2. V lost 1 base, J lost 3 bases, and 2 bases stayed unmatched. This CDR3 has 14 residues. The CDR3 region is CASSLVAGIYEQYF. In DNA, the CDR3 is TGTGCCAGCAGTTTAGTAGCGGGGATCTACGAGCAGTACTTC.

This clonotype has a single count. A much larger clone sits a single nucleotide away, making a read error possible. The chain couples TRBV10-3 to TRBJ1-4; 7 bases line up with TRBD1. Unmatched junction bases numbered 6, after V lost 3 bases and J lost 8 bases. Germline assignment: CDR1 ENHRY and CDR2 SYGVKD. The CDR3 sequence is 14 residues long. As DNA, the CDR3 is TGTGCCATCAGTGATAACAGGGGACCCGAAAAACTGTTTTTT. Protein: CAISDNRGPEKLFF.